The rows below give T cell receptor beta chains drawn from one sample of a study of blood T cell repertoires in COVID-19. Only in-frame clones appear in the TCRdb table, and some are missing; sequencing was by immunoSEQ multiplex PCR. The data show tens of thousands of clones, more than 80% seen once. Sequenced: peripheral blood. The source is a man older than 75 with acute or convalescent COVID-19. The CDR3 runs from the conserved cysteine through the conserved F or W. Fields, in order: clone size, D gene, V gene, J gene, CDR3 DNA, CDR3 protein. A D gene is named only where the DNA matches it firmly. The size of a clone is reported for some rows only, either as once, few or many, or as a class for expanded clones.

abundance: .; d_gene: .; v_gene: TRBV6-6; j_gene: TRBJ2-7; CDR3nt: TGTGCCAGCAGTTACGCGGACAGATACGAGCAGTACTTC; CDR3aa: CASSYADRYEQYF
abundance: .; d_gene: .; v_gene: TRBV18; j_gene: TRBJ2-3; CDR3nt: TGTGCCAGCTCACCACAGCTTAGCGGCACAGATACGCAGTATTTT; CDR3aa: CASSPQLSGTDTQYF
abundance: .; d_gene: TRBD1; v_gene: TRBV18; j_gene: TRBJ1-1; CDR3nt: TGTGCCAGCTCAACAACAGGGGGAGATTCTGAAGCTTTCTTT; CDR3aa: CASSTTGGDSEAFF
abundance: .; d_gene: .; v_gene: TRBV11-2; j_gene: TRBJ1-2; CDR3nt: TGTGCCAGCAGCCAGGAACAGGCCGTCTATGGCTACACCTTC; CDR3aa: CASSQEQAVYGYTF
abundance: .; d_gene: .; v_gene: TRBV9; j_gene: TRBJ1-2; CDR3nt: TGTGCCAGCAGCGTAGGACAGGACTATGGCTACACCTTC; CDR3aa: CASSVGQDYGYTF
abundance: .; d_gene: TRBD2; v_gene: TRBV5-4; j_gene: TRBJ2-7; CDR3nt: TGTGCCAGCAGTTCAAGACTAGCGGGATCCTCCTACGAGCAGTACTTC; CDR3aa: CASSSRLAGSSYEQYF
abundance: .; d_gene: TRBD2; v_gene: TRBV7-2; j_gene: TRBJ2-1; CDR3nt: TGTGCCAGCAGCTTAAGTAGCCCAGCGGGGTCAGGGAATGAGCAGTTCTTC; CDR3aa: CASSLSSPAGSGNEQFF
abundance: .; d_gene: TRBD2; v_gene: TRBV9; j_gene: TRBJ2-1; CDR3nt: TGTGCCAGCAGCGCGGTCCCGGGACTAGCGGGGGGGCGCAGTGAGCAGTTCTTC; CDR3aa: CASSAVPGLAGGRSEQFF
abundance: .; d_gene: TRBD1; v_gene: TRBV19; j_gene: TRBJ2-7; CDR3nt: TGTGCCAGTGGGGACAGCTACGAGCAGTACTTC; CDR3aa: CASGDSYEQYF
abundance: .; d_gene: TRBD2; v_gene: TRBV5-1; j_gene: TRBJ2-5; CDR3nt: TGCGCCAGCAGCCCCTTCCCTAGCGGGGGCCCTCAAGGGGAGACCCAGTACTTC; CDR3aa: CASSPFPSGGPQGETQYF
abundance: .; d_gene: TRBD1; v_gene: TRBV30; j_gene: TRBJ2-7; CDR3nt: TGTGCCTGGAGAACAGGGGCCTACGAGCAGTACTTC; CDR3aa: CAWRTGAYEQYF
abundance: once; d_gene: TRBD1; v_gene: TRBV2; j_gene: TRBJ2-3; CDR3nt: TGTGCCAGCAGCGTCGGGGTCTCGACAGGGGGCACAGATACGCAGTATTTT; CDR3aa: CASSVGVSTGGTDTQYF
abundance: .; d_gene: TRBD2; v_gene: TRBV6-5; j_gene: TRBJ2-2; CDR3nt: TGTGCCAGCAACTTCCGCGCGGGAGGGGCCGGGGAGCTGTTTTTT; CDR3aa: CASNFRAGGAGELFF
abundance: .; d_gene: .; v_gene: TRBV5-1; j_gene: TRBJ2-1; CDR3nt: TGCGCCAGCAGCCCGAGAATTACGGGAGACTCCTACAATGAGCAGTTCTTC; CDR3aa: CASSPRITGDSYNEQFF
abundance: .; d_gene: .; v_gene: TRBV5-1; j_gene: TRBJ2-6; CDR3nt: TGCGCCAGCAGCACCCTCCGTCCGGGGAGCTCTGGGGCCAACGTCCTGACTTTC; CDR3aa: CASSTLRPGSSGANVLTF
abundance: .; d_gene: TRBD2; v_gene: TRBV10-3; j_gene: TRBJ2-3; CDR3nt: TGTGCCATCAGTGAGACTAGCGGTAACACAGATACGCAGTATTTT; CDR3aa: CAISETSGNTDTQYF
abundance: .; d_gene: .; v_gene: TRBV21-1; j_gene: TRBJ2-1; CDR3nt: TGTGCCAGCAGCAACCTTGGGACAGGGATGAATGAGCAGTTCTTC; CDR3aa: CASSNLGTGMNEQFF
abundance: .; d_gene: TRBD1; v_gene: TRBV19; j_gene: TRBJ2-5; CDR3nt: TGTGCCAGTAGTATAAGACGACAGGGTAGGGAGACCCAGTACTTC; CDR3aa: CASSIRRQGRETQYF
abundance: .; d_gene: TRBD1; v_gene: TRBV7-2; j_gene: TRBJ1-6; CDR3nt: TGTGCCAGCAGCTCCGGGACAGGGTTTTATTCACCCCTCCACTTT; CDR3aa: CASSSGTGFYSPLHF
abundance: few; d_gene: TRBD2; v_gene: TRBV12-5; j_gene: TRBJ2-1; CDR3nt: TGTGCTAGTGGTTTGACCGCCTTCAATAGCGGGAGGGCCTTATTCTTC; CDR3aa: CASGLTAFNSGRALFF